This T cell receptor beta chain was recovered during a study of blood T cells in healthy people across ages. Study-level points and caveats: Because sorting was not performed, PBMCs prevented conclusive naive versus antigen-experienced comparison.

Donors were systemically healthy Caucasian individuals from Russia aged about 6 to 95 years. This clonotype was seen ten or more times. The antigen is undetermined. The use of a sample-barcoded 5' primer and a J-beta primer mix characterized a second PCR of about 7 to 12 cycles. One entry per CDR3 protein results from TCRdb running MiXCR on the 5' RACE reads. This table holds 750,000 to 1,000,000 distinct CDR3 sequences, around 29% found once. V was clipped by 4 bases and J by 4 bases, with 10 bases between them. CDR3 length: 13 residues. CDR1 is MDHEN, CDR2 SYDVKM, per germline. These data also featured in a second study, about T cells of mothers and their children.

This receptor was taken from a woman between 40 and 50 years old in good health. The chain recombines TRBV28 with TRBJ2-5, with D uncertain. Sequenced material: blood. The CDR3 region is CASSSPALETQYF. CDR3 nucleotide sequence: TGTGCCAGCAGTTCCCCAGCCCTAGAGACCCAGTACTTC.